The following is a T cell receptor (beta chain) sequence with its context. The data stem from a study of blood T cell repertoires in COVID-19. Study information: Sources were T cells, B-cell-depleted T cells, or PBMCs; the material itself was cDNA or gDNA.

Source study methods: Amplification with reference gene primers provided the estimates of nucleated cell counts. The table came from immunoSEQ multiplex PCR; TCRdb's copy has only in-frame clones and leaves some out. V and J calls and clone size are those listed in that table; D and trimming were worked out from the DNA. The sample yields 200,000 to 250,000 clones, around four fifths seen once. The V and J ends lost 6 bases and 5 bases respectively, with 11 bases between them. The length of the CDR3 is 12 residues. The specimen sequenced was peripheral blood. The origin of this receptor is a woman of 80 years or more with COVID-19, enrolled during active disease. The chain joins TRBV12-3 or TRBV12-4 to TRBJ2-7, with D possibly TRBD2 on 5 matching bases. CDR3 DNA sequence: TGTGCCAGCAGGGGAGCGCCCCACGAGCAGTACTTC. It is translated as CASRGAPHEQYF.